Listed below are T cell receptor beta chains from one sample, sequenced in a study of blood T cell repertoires in COVID-19. Here immunoSEQ multiplex PCR was the method, and the copy in TCRdb shows in-frame clones only, minus some. The table records over 150,000 clones, approximately 87% of them present only once. Sequences were obtained from peripheral blood. Receptor source: an older man with active or convalescent COVID-19. The CDR3 runs from the conserved cysteine through the conserved F or W. D genes are given only for firm matches. Clone size is stated in some rows and not others, as once, few, many or a class when expanded.

abundance	d_gene	j_gene	v_gene	CDR3aa	CDR3nt
once	NA	TRBJ1-3	TRBV5-4	CASSFQGQGNTIYF	TGTGCCAGCAGCTTCCAGGGCCAGGGAAACACCATATATTTT
once	NA	TRBJ1-5	TRBV9	CASAQDWGQPQHF	TGTGCCAGCGCCCAGGATTGGGGCCAGCCCCAGCATTTT
NA	TRBD1	TRBJ1-5	TRBV29-1	CSVQGQGAGQPQHF	TGCAGCGTTCAGGGGCAGGGGGCCGGGCAGCCCCAGCATTTT
NA	TRBD1	TRBJ1-1	TRBV7-8	CASSLGTARNTEAFF	TGTGCCAGCAGCCTAGGGACAGCGCGGAACACTGAAGCTTTCTTT
NA	NA	TRBJ1-5	TRBV30	CEMGGRGQPQHF	TGTGAGATGGGGGGGCGAGGCCAGCCCCAGCATTTT
NA	NA	TRBJ1-5	TRBV24-1	CATSDSEGVSNQPQHF	TGTGCCACCAGTGATAGCGAGGGGGTTAGCAATCAGCCCCAGCATTTT
NA	TRBD1	TRBJ2-4	TRBV2	CASTPTGGVNIQYF	TGTGCCAGCACACCGACAGGGGGAGTCAACATTCAGTACTTC
NA	TRBD2	TRBJ2-1	TRBV27	CATRGLAGAGYEQFF	TGTGCCACCCGGGGTTTAGCGGGAGCCGGTTATGAGCAGTTCTTC
NA	NA	TRBJ1-5	TRBV19	CASRGAVYSNQPQHF	TGTGCCAGTAGGGGGGCGGTCTATAGCAATCAGCCCCAGCATTTT
NA	NA	TRBJ1-2	TRBV25-1	CASSAPGTSAYGYTF	TGTGCCAGCAGTGCCCCAGGGACAAGTGCCTATGGCTACACCTTC
NA	NA	TRBJ2-7	TRBV4-3	CASSQDRNPRYYEQYF	TGCGCCAGCAGCCAAGATAGAAATCCCCGCTACTACGAGCAGTACTTC
NA	NA	TRBJ1-5	TRBV12-3/TRBV12-4	CASTLGAGQPQHF	TGTGCCAGCACCTTAGGGGCCGGCCAGCCCCAGCATTTT
few	TRBD1	TRBJ1-2	TRBV9	CASSVLGQGHGYTF	TGTGCCAGCAGCGTACTGGGACAGGGACATGGCTACACCTTC
NA	TRBD1	TRBJ1-2	TRBV19	CASSIRDSEFYGYTF	TGTGCCAGTAGTATACGGGACAGTGAATTCTATGGCTACACCTTC
NA	NA	TRBJ2-3	TRBV5-1	CASSLRGTASTDTQYF	TGCGCCAGCAGCCTCCGCGGGACAGCTAGCACAGATACGCAGTATTTT
few	TRBD1	TRBJ2-5	TRBV7-9	CASSSLGQASQETQYF	TGTGCCAGCAGCTCTCTGGGACAGGCCTCTCAAGAGACCCAGTACTTC
once	NA	TRBJ1-6	TRBV5-1	CASSPGTGPSALHF	TGCGCCAGCAGCCCCGGAACAGGGCCTTCGGCCCTCCACTTT